The 10 T cell receptor beta chains listed next were all sequenced from one sample in a study of radiotherapy plus CTLA-4 blockade in lung cancer. Sequencing used immunoSEQ multiplex PCR; TCRdb keeps in-frame clones, though not all of them. The repertoire consists of over 85,000 clones, with 88% occurring once and the leading ten covering more than 4.5%. The sample in question was peripheral blood, obtained from a patient treated with radiotherapy plus ipilimumab. Source of these receptors: a human donor with non-small cell lung cancer that progressed on radiotherapy plus ipilimumab.

The genes are TRBV5-1 and TRBJ1-1, with TRBD1 matching over 7 bases. Trimming removed 4 bases from V and 1 base from J; junction bases left unmatched: 4. Looked up from germline, CDR1 is SGHRS and CDR2 is YFSETQ. The CDR3 loop spans 14 amino acids. As DNA, the CDR3 is TGCGCCAGCAGCCCGGGACAGACGAACACTGAAGCTTTCTTT. Its protein product is CASSPGQTNTEAFF.

Points on this clone: Distinct nucleotide sequences in the sample also encode this CDR3. V usage is TRBV2 and J usage is TRBJ1-1, with 7 bases aligning to TRBD1. The CDR3 length is 12 residues. After removal of 4 bases from V and 4 bases from J, the junction contained 0 bases not matched to a gene. The germline CDR1 and CDR2 sequences are SNHLY and FYNNEI. CDR3 residues: CASSAGGTEAFF. The CDR3, as DNA: TGTGCCAGCAGTGCAGGGGGCACTGAAGCTTTCTTT.

The sample holds a few counts of this clone. The chain recombines TRBV18 with TRBJ2-5, with TRBD1 as a possible D gene (6 bases). There are 15 residues in the CDR3. Trimming shortened V by 1 base and J by 5 bases, and 14 bases separated the two germline ends. CDR1 and CDR2 (germline): KGHSH, LQKENI. The CDR3 DNA reads as TGTGCCAGCTCACCACTATTGGGGGCGTCGGAGACCCAGTACTTC. Residues: CASSPLLGASETQYF. The full variable domain, in which reference TRBV18 and TRBJ2-5 provide the parts outside the CDR3, is NAGVMQNPRHLVRRRGQEARLRCSPMKGHSHVYWYRQLPEEGLKFMVYLQKENIIDESGMPKERFSAEFPKEGPSILRIQQVVRGDSAAYFCASSPLLGASETQYFGPGTRLLVL.

V is TRBV18 and J is TRBJ1-2, with 10 bases lining up with TRBD1. The ends lost 3 bases at V and 3 bases at J; junction bases unmatched: 7. The CDR3 is 16 residues long. From germline, CDR1 is KGHSH and CDR2 LQKENI. The CDR3 is CASSPRTGGFDYGYTF. DNA of the CDR3: TGTGCCAGCTCACCTCGGACAGGGGGTTTTGACTATGGCTACACCTTC. The full variable domain, with the rest looked up from reference TRBV18 and TRBJ1-2, is NAGVMQNPRHLVRRRGQEARLRCSPMKGHSHVYWYRQLPEEGLKFMVYLQKENIIDESGMPKERFSAEFPKEGPSILRIQQVVRGDSAAYFCASSPRTGGFDYGYTFGSGTRLTVV.

The rearrangement links TRBV12-5 to TRBJ1-1; D gene ambiguous. The CDR3 runs 16 residues. The V gene's germline CDR1 is LGHNT and CDR2 FRNRAP. Between the trimmed V and J ends, which lost 3 bases and 5 bases, there was a span of 19 bases. CDR3 in amino acids: CASGFPRYPRGTEAFF. The DNA of the CDR3 is TGTGCTAGTGGTTTCCCCCGGTATCCCCGTGGGACTGAAGCTTTCTTT.

The rearrangement uses TRBV4-1 and TRBJ2-7; D may correspond to TRBD1 or TRBD2 (5 bases each). Per the germline V gene, CDR1 is MGHRA and CDR2 is YSYEKL. This CDR3 contains 15 residues. V gave up 2 bases and J gave up 2 bases, with 13 bases separating them. CDR3 bases: TGCGCCAGCAGCCAAACCTCGGGGCTGACCTACGAGCAGTACTTC. This encodes CASSQTSGLTYEQYF.

CDR3 sequence reads: CASSPAGGYEQYF. The CDR3 nucleotides read TGTGCCAGCTCACCAGCCGGGGGCTACGAGCAGTACTTC. The chain combines TRBV18 with TRBJ2-7, with a tentative D call TRBD2 (6 bases). Germline CDR1 KGHSH, CDR2 LQKENI. The CDR3 sequence is 13 residues long. The V and J ends lost 2 bases and 3 bases respectively, with 8 bases between them.

This chain joins TRBV19 and TRBJ1-1, with D unresolved. Trimming left V 10 bases short and J 10 bases short, with 16 bases between. This CDR3 has 11 amino acids. The germline V gene has CDR1 LNHDA and CDR2 SQIVND (reference sequence). The CDR3 loop is CATNLAGRAFF. CDR3 DNA sequence: TGTGCCACCAACCTCGCGGGCCGAGCTTTCTTT. The variable domain in full, with the rest retrieved from reference TRBV19 and TRBJ1-1, is DGGITQSPKYLFRKEGQNVTLSCEQNLNHDAMYWYRQDPGQGLRLIYYSQIVNDFQKGDIAEGYSVSREKKESFPLTVTSAQKNPTAFYLCATNLAGRAFFGQGTRLTVV.

The J gene is TRBJ2-7, the V gene TRBV4-1, with D hard to call. Germline loops: CDR1 MGHRA, CDR2 YSYEKL. V was pared by 3 bases and J by 0 bases, with 15 bases between. The CDR3 totals 16 residues. CDR3 sequence reads: CASSHPGWADSYEQYF. The CDR3 region has the DNA TGCGCCAGCAGCCACCCCGGGTGGGCCGACTCCTACGAGCAGTACTTC.

This clone appeared a single time. The chain joins TRBV2 to TRBJ1-5; possibly TRBD1 for D (5 bases). The CDR3 length is 14 residues. Deletions cut 6 bases from V and 0 bases from J, with 9 bases between. Germline V CDR1 and CDR2: SNHLY, FYNNEI. Written as DNA, the CDR3 is TGTGCCAGCAGCAGGGACCTTAGCAATCAGCCCCAGCATTTT. It yields the protein CASSRDLSNQPQHF.